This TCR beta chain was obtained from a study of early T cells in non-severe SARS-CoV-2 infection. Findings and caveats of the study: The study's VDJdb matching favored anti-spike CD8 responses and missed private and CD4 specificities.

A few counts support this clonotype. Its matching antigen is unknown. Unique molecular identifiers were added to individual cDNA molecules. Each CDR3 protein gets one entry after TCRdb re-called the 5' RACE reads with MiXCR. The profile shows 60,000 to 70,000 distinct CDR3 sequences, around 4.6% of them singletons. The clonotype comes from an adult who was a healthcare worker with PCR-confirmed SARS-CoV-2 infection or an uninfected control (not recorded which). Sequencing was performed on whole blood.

The CDR3 here is CSVGHESTDTQYF. The CDR3 bases are TGCAGCGTCGGACATGAGAGCACAGATACGCAGTATTTT. V is TRBV29-1 and J is TRBJ2-3; maybe TRBD1 (5 bases). The germline CDR1 and CDR2 sequences are SQVTM and ANQGSEA. The CDR3 runs 13 residues. The V gene lost 6 bases and the J gene lost 0 bases, with 10 bases spanning the gap.